The 22 T cell receptor beta chains listed next were all sequenced from one sample in a study of blood T cell repertoires in COVID-19. The table came from immunoSEQ multiplex PCR; TCRdb's copy has only in-frame clones and leaves some out. This sample has under 350,000 clones, with over 75% found just once. The sample was peripheral blood. The source of these receptors is a human donor in a cohort sampled during active COVID-19.

V gene TRBV6-6 combines with J gene TRBJ1-2; 8 nucleotides agree with TRBD1. There are 15 residues in the CDR3. The V gene's germline CDR1 is MNHNY and CDR2 SVGAGI (reference sequence). The ends lost 5 bases at V and 2 bases at J; junction bases unmatched: 7. The chain's CDR3 is CASSPGQGGNYGYTF. In nucleotides, the CDR3 is TGTGCCAGCAGTCCAGGACAGGGAGGGAACTATGGCTACACCTTC.

The rearrangement joins TRBV24-1 to TRBJ1-2; D ambiguous. The germline V gene encodes CDR1 KGHDR and CDR2 SFDVKD. The CDR3 contains 14 residues. The ends were cut back, 1 base at V and 0 bases at J, with 5 bases in the middle. The CDR3 DNA is TGTGCCACCAGTGATTTCGGGTCTAACTATGGCTACACCTTC. Its translation: CATSDFGSNYGYTF.

The chain has TRBV19 and TRBJ1-2; 8 bases align to TRBD1. The CDR3 spans 14 residues. Germline CDR1 is LNHDA and CDR2 is SQIVND (reference sequence). Trimming took 6 bases from V and 4 from J; bases not matched to a gene: 7. CDR3 coding DNA: TGTGCCAGTAGCGACAGGGGCTATGGCTATGGCTACACCTTC. Translating it yields CASSDRGYGYGYTF.

This clone turned up a few times. The chain is built from TRBV7-9 and TRBJ1-2; tentative D call: TRBD1 (5 bases). V lost 5 bases, J lost 8 bases, and 18 bases lay in between. Germline values: CDR1 SEHNR, CDR2 FQNEAQ (reference sequence). The CDR3 is 14 residues long. CDR3 coding DNA: TGTGCCAGCAGCCCCGACTCCAGGGCAGGCGGCTACACCTTC. Translation: CASSPDSRAGGYTF.

V gene TRBV7-9 combines with J gene TRBJ1-5; D ambiguous. Trimming pared 4 bases from V and 0 bases from J, leaving 7 bases between. From germline, CDR1 is SEHNR and CDR2 FQNEAQ (reference sequence). The CDR3 contains 14 residues. As DNA, the CDR3 is TGTGCCAGCAGCTCCCCAAATAGCAATCAGCCCCAGCATTTT. It is translated as CASSSPNSNQPQHF.

The chain links TRBV18 to TRBJ2-5; 16 nucleotides agree with TRBD2. Germline V gene sequence: CDR1 KGHSH, CDR2 LQKENI. The CDR3 is 17 residues long. Trimming at V came to 2 bases and at J to 5 bases, leaving 5 bases not matched to a gene. CDR3 in amino acids: CASSPGTSGRAIETQYF. The CDR3 bases are TGTGCCAGCTCACCAGGGACTAGCGGGAGGGCCATCGAGACCCAGTACTTC. Full variable domain (outside the CDR3, taken from reference TRBV18 and TRBJ2-5): NAGVMQNPRHLVRRRGQEARLRCSPMKGHSHVYWYRQLPEEGLKFMVYLQKENIIDESGMPKERFSAEFPKEGPSILRIQQVVRGDSAAYFCASSPGTSGRAIETQYFGPGTRLLVL.

The chain combines TRBV7-3 with TRBJ2-5; D perhaps matches TRBD1 (6 bases). The length of the CDR3 is 15 residues. V dropped 5 bases and J dropped 2 bases, with 15 bases sitting between them. CDR1 is SGHTA, CDR2 FQGTGA, per germline. Written as DNA, the CDR3 is TGTGCCAGCAGCCTTGGGTCAGGGACACAAGAGACCCAGTACTTC. As protein: CASSLGSGTQETQYF.

The rearrangement links TRBV2 to TRBJ2-4; no clear D. The CDR3 spans 14 residues. Germline-derived CDR1 and CDR2 are SNHLY and FYNNEI. The V end was cut by 5 bases, the J end by 6 bases, with 14 bases between. As DNA, the CDR3 is TGTGCCAGCAGTTATGGAATCGGAGTAAACATTCAGTACTTC. Protein sequence: CASSYGIGVNIQYF.

The chain uses TRBV5-6 and TRBJ2-1, with D possibly matching TRBD2 (6 bases). The CDR3 runs to 16 residues. Germline V gene lookup returns CDR1 SGHDT and CDR2 YYEEEE. The V gene lost 3 bases and the J gene lost 5 bases, with 18 bases spanning the gap. This CDR3 is CASSSLGRRADNEQFF. The CDR3 bases are TGTGCCAGCAGCTCTCTCGGGCGGAGGGCAGACAATGAGCAGTTCTTC. Looking up the rest from reference TRBV5-6 and TRBJ2-1 gives the full variable domain: DAGVTQSPTHLIKTRGQQVTLRCSPKSGHDTVSWYQQALGQGPQFIFQYYEEEERQRGNFPDRFSGHQFPNYSSELNVNALLLGDSALYLCASSSLGRRADNEQFFGPGTRLTVL.

The count of this clone is one. J is TRBJ2-3 and V is TRBV7-3; D is possibly TRBD1 (5 bases). Germline V gene lookup returns CDR1 SGHTA and CDR2 FQGTGA. The V gene lost 4 bases and the J gene lost 2 bases, with 10 bases spanning the gap. The CDR3 contains 14 residues. The CDR3 protein is CASSYGASTDTQYF. The CDR3 bases are TGTGCCAGCAGCTATGGGGCGTCCACAGATACGCAGTATTTT.

The rearrangement uses TRBV6-2 or TRBV6-3 and TRBJ2-7, with 8 bases identical to TRBD2. The germline V gene encodes CDR1 MNHEY and CDR2 SVGEGT. CDR3 length: 16 amino acids. The V segment lost 7 bases and the J segment 1 base; nucleotides outside the gene matches: 12. The chain's CDR3 is CASTPGGLHFSYEQYF. CDR3 in DNA: TGTGCCAGCACCCCGGGAGGGCTACACTTTTCCTACGAGCAGTACTTC.

The chain links TRBV4-2 to TRBJ2-1, with TRBD2 identical over 15 bases. V lost 0 bases, J lost 1 base, and 7 bases stayed unmatched. The CDR3 totals 20 residues. Germline CDR1 is LGHNA and CDR2 is YNFKEQ. The CDR3 spells CASSQEPRTSGRVSYNEQFF. CDR3 nucleotides: TGTGCCAGCAGCCAAGAGCCTCGGACTAGCGGGAGGGTGTCCTACAATGAGCAGTTCTTC.

This clone was recorded only once. The rearrangement uses TRBV6-5 and TRBJ2-3; no firm D call. CDR1 is MNHEY and CDR2 is SVGAGI in the germline V gene. The CDR3 contains 14 residues. V dropped 7 bases and J dropped 0 bases, with 11 bases sitting between them. The CDR3 here is CASKATSSTDTQYF. The CDR3 DNA sequence: TGTGCCAGCAAGGCGACATCTAGCACAGATACGCAGTATTTT.

This chain uses TRBV30 with TRBJ1-2, with TRBD1 as a possible D gene (6 bases). With 4 bases removed from V and 13 bases from J, the gap between germline ends came to 25 bases. The CDR3 covers 14 residues. Germline CDR1 GTSNPN, CDR2 SVGIG (reference sequence). CDR3 region: CAWKRQAIQGRVTF. CDR3 in DNA: TGTGCCTGGAAGCGCCAGGCAATACAGGGAAGAGTCACCTTC.

This clone was observed once. The CDR3 does not end in the conserved phenylalanine or tryptophan, so this is likely a read error. Because the CDR3's place on the DNA is in doubt, the DNA is left out and the CDR3 is given as listed by TCRdb. V gene TRBV10-3 combines with J gene TRBJ2-3; TRBD1 is taken as the D call from the table, unchecked against the DNA. The CDR3 comprises 13 residues, both ends counted. CDR1 is ENHRY, CDR2 SYGVKD, per germline. CDR3 sequence reads: CAISAPGQLNSTI.

In its sample, this clone was seen a few times. The rearrangement uses TRBV3-1 (or the pseudogene TRBV3-2) and TRBJ2-7; 8 bases are a match to TRBD1. Losses at the gene ends were 1 base for V and 3 bases for J; bases not matched to a gene: 5. Looked up from germline, CDR1 is LGHDT and CDR2 is YNNKEL (reference sequence). CDR3 length: 15 amino acids. The CDR3 loop reads CASSQVSGQGYEQYF. DNA for the CDR3: TGTGCCAGCAGCCAAGTGTCCGGACAGGGCTACGAGCAGTACTTC.

V usage is TRBV7-2 and J usage is TRBJ2-1; 9 bases line up with TRBD1. The CDR3 covers 17 residues. With 2 bases clipped from V and 8 bases from J, the junction kept 13 bases outside the gene matches. Per germline, CDR1 SGHTA and CDR2 FQGNSA. The CDR3 DNA is TGTGCCAGCAGCTTATATGCCGGGACAGGGTACAGCTATGAGCAGTTCTTC. It encodes CASSLYAGTGYSYEQFF.

V and J are TRBV13 and TRBJ2-2; TRBD1 matches 8 bases. Per germline, CDR1 PRHDT and CDR2 FYEKMQ (reference sequence). The trim removed 2 bases at V and 5 bases at J, leaving 4 bases unmatched. CDR3 size: 15 residues. CDR3 bases: TGTGCCAGCAGCTTACAGGGGGCATGGACCGGGGAGCTGTTTTTT. The encoded protein is CASSLQGAWTGELFF.

This chain connects TRBV30 to TRBJ2-3; 13 nucleotides line up with TRBD2. The ends lost 4 bases at V and 1 base at J; junction bases unmatched: 17. The germline V gene encodes CDR1 GTSNPN and CDR2 SVGIG (reference sequence). The CDR3 is 20 amino acids. Here the CDR3 DNA reads TGTGCCTGGACATCCGTCAGGACTAGCGGGAGTTCGCCCCGCACAGATACGCAGTATTTT. It codes for CAWTSVRTSGSSPRTDTQYF.

This clone has just a few counts. The V gene is TRBV5-6, the J gene TRBJ2-7; D is uncertain. Germline V gene sequence: CDR1 SGHDT, CDR2 YYEEEE. Trimming left V 4 bases short and J 2 bases short, with 7 bases between. This CDR3 region has 12 residues. The CDR3 nucleotides read TGTGCCAGCAGCCAACGCGCCTACGAGCAGTACTTC. It yields the protein CASSQRAYEQYF.

V and J are TRBV12-3 or TRBV12-4 and TRBJ1-1; D may be TRBD1 (6 bases). Trimming removed 5 bases from V and 10 bases from J, with 11 bases in between. The CDR3 has 11 residues. The CDR3: CASSVDSRAFF. CDR3 bases: TGTGCCAGCAGTGTGGACAGTCGAGCTTTCTTT.

The rearrangement links TRBV18 to TRBJ1-2; 10 bases are shared with TRBD1. Losses at the gene ends were 1 base for V and 7 bases for J; bases not matched to a gene: 3. The CDR3 totals 14 residues. Germline V gene lookup returns CDR1 KGHSH and CDR2 LQKENI. The CDR3 sequence is CASSPRDRGAGYTF. CDR3 nucleotides: TGTGCCAGCTCACCACGGGACAGGGGAGCTGGCTACACCTTC.